The 29 T cell receptor beta chains presented below share a single source sample, sequenced in a study of blood T cell repertoires in COVID-19. Only in-frame clones appear in the TCRdb table, and some are missing; sequencing was by immunoSEQ multiplex PCR. The sample yields approximately 250,000 clones, roughly 80% seen once. What was sequenced was peripheral blood. These receptors were taken from a man aged 60 to 75 with acute or convalescent COVID-19.

V gene TRBV2 combines with J gene TRBJ2-4; 8 bases are shared with TRBD2. V dropped 4 bases and J dropped 0; count of bases not matched to a gene: 11. Germline lookup yields CDR1 SNHLY and CDR2 FYNNEI. The CDR3 is 18 residues long. CDR3 protein: CASSANGRGALAKNIQYF. CDR3 sequence (DNA): TGTGCCAGCAGTGCCAACGGGCGGGGGGCCCTAGCCAAAAACATTCAGTACTTC.

This chain uses TRBV28 with TRBJ1-4; 9 bases fit TRBD1. The CDR3 is made up of 15 amino acids. The V and J ends lost 10 bases and 8 bases, in that order; junction bases with no gene match: 14. Germline V gene sequence: CDR1 MDHEN, CDR2 SYDVKM. CDR3 in amino acids: CATSVSGTGWEKLFF. The CDR3 nucleotides are TGTGCCACCTCCGTTTCAGGGACAGGGTGGGAAAAACTGTTTTTT.

The V call is TRBV6-5, the J call TRBJ1-1; D is uncertain. Trimming pared 6 bases from V and 0 bases from J, leaving 11 bases between. The CDR3 is 14 amino acids. Germline lookup yields CDR1 MNHEY and CDR2 SVGAGI. The CDR3: CASSPDGVNTEAFF. CDR3 coding DNA: TGTGCCAGCAGCCCCGACGGGGTGAACACTGAAGCTTTCTTT.

This clone was observed a handful of times. The chain uses TRBV5-4 and TRBJ2-7, with TRBD2 as a possible D gene (6 bases). V was pared by 2 bases and J by 2 bases, with 8 bases between. Germline V gene sequence: CDR1 SGHNT, CDR2 YYREEE (reference sequence). This CDR3 is 13 amino acids long. CDR3 amino acids: CASSFGGAYEQYF. The CDR3 region has the DNA TGTGCCAGCAGCTTTGGAGGGGCCTACGAGCAGTACTTC.

CDR3 bases: TGCAGCGTTGAAGATCCCGGACGGGGGGCAGAGGAAAAACTGTTTTTT. The encoded protein is CSVEDPGRGAEEKLFF. The V and J genes are TRBV29-1 and TRBJ1-4; D is possibly TRBD1 (6 bases). The germline V gene has CDR1 SQVTM and CDR2 ANQGSEA. This CDR3 is 16 amino acids long. The V end was cut by 0 bases, the J end by 8 bases, with 19 bases between.

This clone was counted once. The chain uses TRBV7-9 and TRBJ2-3; TRBD1 agrees at 7 bases. Trimming removed 4 bases from V and 0 bases from J; junction bases left unmatched: 4. This CDR3 has 15 residues. Per the germline V gene, CDR1 is SEHNR and CDR2 is FQNEAQ (reference sequence). CDR3 sequence: CASSYGTDSTDTQYF. In nucleotides, the CDR3 is TGTGCCAGCAGCTACGGGACAGACAGCACAGATACGCAGTATTTT.

CDR3 sequence: CASSSTSLADTQYF. CDR3 nucleotides: TGTGCCAGCAGCTCGACATCTTTAGCAGATACGCAGTATTTT. J is TRBJ2-3 and V is TRBV7-6; D not certain. V dropped 4 bases and J dropped 4 bases, with 12 bases sitting between them. This CDR3 has 14 residues. Germline V gives CDR1 SGHVS, CDR2 FNYEAQ.

The chain joins TRBV27 to TRBJ1-2; 8 positions agree with TRBD1. The CDR3 runs to 14 residues. In germline, CDR1 is MNHEY, CDR2 SMNVEV (reference sequence). J was trimmed by 4 bases and V by 5 bases; bases with no gene match: 6. CDR3 nucleotide sequence: TGTGCCAGCAGTGTTGGGACAGGAGTCTATGGCTACACCTTC. Its protein product is CASSVGTGVYGYTF.

This clone appeared a single time. The CDR3 coding sequence is TGTGCCAGTAGTATTACCGGGATTGCCAACGCTGAAGCTTTCTTT. Its protein is CASSITGIANAEAFF. The chain carries TRBV19 and TRBJ1-1; D unresolved. The CDR3 is made up of 15 amino acids. Germline V gene sequence: CDR1 LNHDA, CDR2 SQIVND (reference sequence). V lost 3 bases to trimming and J lost 6 bases, with 17 bases between them.

The chain employs TRBV2 and TRBJ1-6; 7 nucleotides line up with TRBD1. CDR1 and CDR2 from the germline V gene are SNHLY and FYNNEI. The CDR3 sequence is 15 residues long. Losses at the gene ends were 2 bases for V and 9 bases for J; bases not matched to a gene: 7. The CDR3 DNA sequence: TGTGCCAGCAGTGAAAAGAGGGGGACAGTTTCACCCCTCCACTTT. Translation gives CASSEKRGTVSPLHF.

This chain uses TRBV7-6 with TRBJ2-1, with 7 bases lining up with TRBD1. The germline gives CDR1 SGHVS, CDR2 FNYEAQ. This CDR3 comprises 18 residues. V lost 4 bases and J lost 4; bases outside the gene matches: 16. CDR3 nucleotide sequence: TGTGCCAGCAGCTCAAGCAGGACAGGCCCAACCATATACAATGAGCAGTTCTTC. Its protein product is CASSSSRTGPTIYNEQFF.

This rearrangement joins TRBV5-4 to TRBJ2-3; the match to TRBD2 covers 9 bases. CDR1 and CDR2 (germline): SGHNT, YYREEE (reference sequence). Trimming cost V 0 bases and J 1 base; bases outside gene matches: 3. The CDR3 is 16 amino acids. CDR3 in DNA: TGTGCCAGCAGCTTGGGGGCTAGCGGGGGCACAGATACGCAGTATTTT. Amino acids: CASSLGASGGTDTQYF.

This clone was recorded only once. DNA of the CDR3: TGTGCCAGCAGCTTAGTAGCGGGAGCACCGGCACCAGATACGCAGTATTTT. Its translation is CASSLVAGAPAPDTQYF. The gene calls are TRBV7-9 and TRBJ2-3, with TRBD2 identical over 9 bases. J was trimmed by 4 bases and V by 1 base; bases with no gene match: 9. This CDR3 is built from 17 residues. Germline V gene sequence: CDR1 SEHNR, CDR2 FQNEAQ (reference sequence).

Concerning this clone itself: Other DNA sequences within the sample encode an identical CDR3. The chain has TRBV4-3 and TRBJ2-7, with 13 bases matching TRBD2. The junction had 0 bases not matched to a gene; V was cut back by 3 bases and J by 1 base. The CDR3 is 15 amino acids. Germline values: CDR1 LGHNA, CDR2 YSLEER. The CDR3 is CASSQGLAGSYEQYF. CDR3 nucleotide sequence: TGCGCCAGCAGCCAGGGACTAGCGGGATCCTACGAGCAGTACTTC.

This chain connects TRBV20-1 to TRBJ2-7; a weak D match, TRBD2 (5 bases). The CDR3 is 11 residues long. V was pared by 3 bases and J by 7 bases, with 10 bases between. Germline lookup yields CDR1 DFQATT and CDR2 SNEGSKA (reference sequence). The chain's CDR3 is CSASGEKEQYF. For the CDR3, the DNA is TGCAGTGCTAGCGGGGAGAAGGAGCAGTACTTC.

The chain is built from TRBV3-1 (or the pseudogene TRBV3-2) and TRBJ1-3; no definite D call. CDR1 and CDR2 from the germline V gene are LGHDT and YNNKEL (reference sequence). The CDR3 contains 13 residues. Trimming shortened V by 3 bases and J by 5 bases, and 8 bases separated the two germline ends. In DNA form, the CDR3 reads TGTGCCAGCAGCCAGCAGGCAAGAAACACCATATATTTT. Protein product: CASSQQARNTIYF.

The J gene is TRBJ1-1, the V gene TRBV7-9, with D possibly being TRBD1 (6 bases). This CDR3 has 14 residues. The germline V gene encodes CDR1 SEHNR and CDR2 FQNEAQ (reference sequence). The germline V and J ends were trimmed by 3 bases and 1 base, with 9 bases remaining between them. The CDR3 is CASSFDRWNTEAFF. The CDR3 region has the DNA TGTGCCAGCAGCTTCGACAGGTGGAACACTGAAGCTTTCTTT.

J is TRBJ2-1 and V is TRBV24-1, with 9 bases matching TRBD1. The trim removed 4 bases at V and 3 bases at J, leaving 9 bases unmatched. Germline loops: CDR1 KGHDR, CDR2 SFDVKD. There are 17 residues in the CDR3. The CDR3: CATSETPGQGNYNEQFF. The CDR3 DNA reads as TGTGCCACCAGTGAGACACCGGGACAGGGAAACTACAATGAGCAGTTCTTC.

V is TRBV20-1 and J is TRBJ1-2; no reliable D call. Germline values: CDR1 DFQATT, CDR2 SNEGSKA (reference sequence). V shed 3 bases and J shed 6 bases, with 14 bases lying between them. This CDR3 has 13 amino acids. CDR3 loop: CSASDILGDGYTF. Here the CDR3 DNA reads TGCAGTGCTAGTGATATCCTAGGAGATGGCTACACCTTC.

The V gene is TRBV10-3, the J gene TRBJ2-7; possible D gene TRBD1, 5 bases. Trimming pared 4 bases from V and 4 bases from J, leaving 20 bases between. This CDR3 region has 16 residues. CDR1 is ENHRY and CDR2 is SYGVKD in the germline V gene. DNA of the CDR3: TGTGCCATCAGTGTGGCAGGGATGGGGCTGCGGTACGAGCAGTACTTC. It codes for CAISVAGMGLRYEQYF.

This chain uses TRBV2 with TRBJ1-6; D remains ambiguous. The CDR3 has 14 residues. The germline CDR1 and CDR2 sequences are SNHLY and FYNNEI. V lost 3 bases and J 4 bases, leaving 7 bases between the germline ends. Here the CDR3 DNA reads TGTGCCAGCAGTGAGGTCCGGTATAATTCACCCCTCCACTTT. This sequence encodes CASSEVRYNSPLHF.

V gene TRBV9 combines with J gene TRBJ2-1; TRBD2 matches at 10 bases. Germline-derived CDR1 and CDR2 are SGDLS and YYNGEE. V was pared by 1 base and J by 4 bases, with 5 bases of the junction left unmatched. This CDR3 comprises 16 residues. The CDR3: CASSVFRTSGYNEQFF. CDR3 nucleotide sequence: TGTGCCAGCAGCGTATTTAGGACTAGCGGATACAATGAGCAGTTCTTC. The whole variable domain, remainder taken from reference TRBV9 and TRBJ2-1, is DSGVTQTPKHLITATGQRVTLRCSPRSGDLSVYWYQQSLDQGLQFLIQYYNGEERAKGNILERFSAQQFPDLHSELNLSSLELGDSALYFCASSVFRTSGYNEQFFGPGTRLTVL.

V usage is TRBV5-6 and J usage is TRBJ1-5; 7 positions agree with TRBD1. Trimming took 0 bases from V and 0 from J; bases not matched to a gene: 3. Germline-derived CDR1 and CDR2 are SGHDT and YYEEEE. This CDR3 has 16 residues. This CDR3 is CASSLEGDSSNQPQHF. In DNA, the CDR3 is TGTGCCAGCAGCTTGGAGGGGGACAGTAGCAATCAGCCCCAGCATTTT.

V gene TRBV7-3 combines with J gene TRBJ1-3; the match to TRBD1 covers 9 bases. CDR3 length: 15 residues. The V gene's germline CDR1 is SGHTA and CDR2 FQGTGA. The trim removed 5 bases at V and 7 bases at J, leaving 9 bases unmatched. This chain's CDR3 is CASSRDRGLGNTIYF. For the CDR3, the DNA is TGTGCCAGCAGCCGTGACAGGGGGTTGGGGAACACCATATATTTT.

This clone was seen only a few times. V and J are TRBV29-1 and TRBJ1-1; 11 bases line up with TRBD1. With 1 base clipped from V and 5 bases from J, the junction kept 3 bases outside the gene matches. This CDR3 has 14 residues. The germline V gene has CDR1 SQVTM and CDR2 ANQGSEA. The CDR3 nucleotides read TGCAGCGTTGAAGGTGGACAGGGGGCGACTGAAGCTTTCTTT. Residues: CSVEGGQGATEAFF.

This chain links TRBV5-4 with TRBJ2-7; 9 bases are shared with TRBD1. Germline CDR1 SGHNT, CDR2 YYREEE (reference sequence). There are 15 residues in the CDR3. The V and J ends lost 2 bases and 6 bases, in that order; junction bases with no gene match: 9. CDR3 protein: CASSLQPGQGSEQYF. In DNA form, the CDR3 reads TGTGCCAGCAGCTTACAACCGGGACAGGGATCCGAGCAGTACTTC.

The chain links TRBV18 to TRBJ2-2; 9 bases align to TRBD2. Germline CDR1 KGHSH, CDR2 LQKENI. Trimming cost V 2 bases and J 3 bases; bases outside gene matches: 10. This CDR3 has 18 residues. The CDR3 DNA sequence: TGTGCCAGCTCACCAAATCTAGCGGGATACGGGGACACCGGGGAGCTGTTTTTT. It is translated as CASSPNLAGYGDTGELFF.

V and J are TRBV5-1 and TRBJ2-1, with 8 bases that match TRBD1. V gave up 3 bases and J gave up 9 bases; unmatched junction bases: 8. Germline CDR1 reads SGHRS; CDR2 reads YFSETQ. CDR3 length equals 14 residues. The CDR3 sequence: CASSSRTGYGEQFF. The CDR3 region has the DNA TGCGCCAGCAGCTCCCGGACAGGGTACGGTGAGCAGTTCTTC.

The chain joins TRBV5-4 to TRBJ2-7, with 11 bases identical to TRBD2. V was pared by 4 bases and J by 3 bases, with 9 bases of the junction left unmatched. CDR1 and CDR2 from the germline V gene are SGHNT and YYREEE (reference sequence). The CDR3 runs to 16 residues. The CDR3 is CASSVGGLAGNYEQYF. DNA for the CDR3: TGTGCCAGCAGCGTAGGTGGACTAGCGGGCAACTACGAGCAGTACTTC.